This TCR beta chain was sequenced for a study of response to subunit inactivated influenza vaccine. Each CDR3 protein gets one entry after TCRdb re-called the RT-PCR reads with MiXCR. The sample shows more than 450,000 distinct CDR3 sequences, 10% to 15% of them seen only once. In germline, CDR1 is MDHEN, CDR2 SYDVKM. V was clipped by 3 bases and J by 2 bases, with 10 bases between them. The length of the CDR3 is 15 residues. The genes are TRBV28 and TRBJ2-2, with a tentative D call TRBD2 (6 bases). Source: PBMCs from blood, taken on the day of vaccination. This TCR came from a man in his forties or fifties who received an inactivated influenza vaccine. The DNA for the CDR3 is TGTGCCAGCAGTTTGGGGGGTTCAAACACCGGGGAGCTGTTTTTT. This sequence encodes CASSLGGSNTGELFF. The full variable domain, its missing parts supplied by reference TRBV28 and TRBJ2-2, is DVKVTQSSRYLVKRTGEKVFLECVQDMDHENMFWYRQDPGLGLRLIYFSYDVKMKEKGDIPEGYSVSREKKERFSLILESASTNQTSMYLCASSLGGSNTGELFFGEGSRLTVL.